One TCR beta chain is described in this entry. This specimen comes from a study of T cell responses to AZD1222 COVID-19 vaccine. Measured with immunoSEQ multiplex PCR; TCRdb has only the in-frame clones, and not every one. The repertoire includes about 180,000 clones, 88% of them detected once, and 11% sits in the top ten. Sequenced material: peripheral blood, taken 28 days after the second AZD1222 dose. This receptor was identified in an adult who received the AZD1222 COVID-19 vaccine.

The CDR3 is CASSNDGLAGETQYF. CDR3 coding DNA: TGTGCCAGCAGCAATGACGGACTAGCCGGAGAGACCCAGTACTTC. The rearrangement joins TRBV7-3 to TRBJ2-5; the match to TRBD2 covers 8 bases. The CDR3 consists of 15 residues. The trim removed 5 bases at V and 4 bases at J, leaving 9 bases unmatched. Germline lookup yields CDR1 SGHTA and CDR2 FQGTGA.